One and the same sample provided the 31 T cell receptor beta chains below, sequenced in a study of shared clonotypes between healthy human individuals. Sequencing was performed with immunoSEQ multiplex PCR; in TCRdb, only in-frame clones are kept and a portion is missing. The sample lists 200,000 to 250,000 clones, 50% to 80% occurring once. The sample consisted of memory CD4+ T cells sorted from blood. Subset in this sample: CD45RA-negative fraction. Source of these receptors: a man between 25 and 39 years old in good health.

The V call is TRBV5-8, the J call TRBJ2-7; D is perhaps TRBD1 or TRBD2 (5 bases each). The germline CDR1 and CDR2 sequences are SGHTS and YDEGEE. CDR3 length equals 12 residues. V was trimmed by 4 bases and J by 6 bases, leaving 11 bases between them. CDR3 DNA sequence: TGTGCCAGCAGCCGGACGAGGGGCGAGCAGTACTTC. Protein product: CASSRTRGEQYF.

The chain uses TRBV6-6 and TRBJ1-2; tentative D call: TRBD1 (5 bases). The ends were cut back, 6 bases at V and 4 bases at J, with 12 bases in the middle. Germline V lookup: CDR1 MNHNY, CDR2 SVGAGI (reference sequence). This CDR3 contains 13 residues. CDR3 in amino acids: CASSTGTAYGYTF. CDR3 in DNA: TGTGCCAGCAGCACCGGGACGGCCTATGGCTACACCTTC.

This clone came up once. The chain recombines TRBV5-6 with TRBJ2-7; 10 bases are a match to TRBD2. The CDR3 has 15 amino acids. V was clipped by 4 bases and J by 4 bases; unmatched bases: 8. CDR1 is SGHDT, CDR2 YYEEEE, per germline. The DNA of the CDR3 is TGTGCCAGCAGCCACATCGCTAGCGGGGGATACGAGCAGTACTTC. Its protein product is CASSHIASGGYEQYF.

This clone was seen just once. The chain couples TRBV29-1 to TRBJ2-7; the D call may be TRBD1 or TRBD2 (6 bases each). Trimming removed 4 bases from V and 5 bases from J, with 15 bases in between. There are 13 residues in the CDR3. Germline V gene lookup returns CDR1 SQVTM and CDR2 ANQGSEA. CDR3 sequence: CSVGRGDGDEQYF. CDR3 in DNA: TGCAGCGTTGGGAGGGGGGACGGCGACGAGCAGTACTTC.

The rearrangement joins TRBV29-1 to TRBJ2-5; TRBD2 agrees at 7 bases. CDR3 length: 14 residues. With V trimmed by 5 bases and J by 7 bases, 13 bases remained unmatched. The V gene's germline CDR1 is SQVTM and CDR2 ANQGSEA. The CDR3 DNA follows: TGCAGCGTTAACGAGGACGTAGGGAGGGGGACCCAGTACTTC. It encodes CSVNEDVGRGTQYF.

This clone was counted a single time. The chain uses TRBV25-1 and TRBJ1-5; a weak D match, TRBD1 (6 bases). Germline assignment: CDR1 MGHDK and CDR2 SYGVNS. This CDR3 has 16 residues. V lost 2 bases to trimming and J lost 2 bases, with 13 bases between them. The chain's CDR3 is CASSEGGHRGNQPQHF. In DNA, the CDR3 is TGTGCCAGCAGTGAAGGGGGACATAGGGGCAATCAGCCCCAGCATTTT.

The V gene is TRBV6-5, the J gene TRBJ2-3; D tentatively reads TRBD1 or TRBD2 (5 bases each). Germline-derived CDR1 and CDR2 are MNHEY and SVGAGI. The ends were cut back, 8 bases at V and 1 base at J, with 16 bases in the middle. The CDR3 totals 15 residues. For the CDR3, the DNA is TGTGCCAGCTTTACTTTAAGAGGGGGCACAGATACGCAGTATTTT. This encodes CASFTLRGGTDTQYF.

The chain recombines TRBV5-1 with TRBJ2-1, with 7 positions matching TRBD1. The V gene end was trimmed by 0 bases and the J gene end by 7 bases; junction bases not matched to a gene: 7. The germline V gene encodes CDR1 SGHRS and CDR2 YFSETQ. The CDR3 is 15 amino acids. CDR3 amino acids: CASSLGQGVVNEQFF. DNA for the CDR3: TGCGCCAGCAGCTTGGGACAGGGCGTAGTGAATGAGCAGTTCTTC.

This sequence joins TRBV2 and TRBJ2-7; 10 bases map to TRBD2. V was clipped by 6 bases and J by 2 bases; unmatched bases: 4. The CDR3 loop spans 14 amino acids. The germline V gene has CDR1 SNHLY and CDR2 FYNNEI. The CDR3 DNA reads TGTGCCAGCAGACTAGCGGGGAACGCCTACGAGCAGTACTTC. Encoded protein: CASRLAGNAYEQYF.

V usage is TRBV5-4 and J usage is TRBJ1-2; perhaps TRBD1 as D (5 bases). Germline assignment: CDR1 SGHNT and CDR2 YYREEE (reference sequence). Deletions cut 0 bases from V and 8 bases from J, with 11 bases between. The CDR3 covers 13 residues. CDR3 amino acids: CASSLVVGAGYTF. The CDR3 DNA follows: TGTGCCAGCAGCTTGGTAGTTGGGGCGGGCTACACCTTC.

The genes are TRBV9 and TRBJ2-7, with D perhaps matching TRBD1 (5 bases). CDR3 length equals 14 residues. V lost 6 bases to trimming and J lost 3 bases, with 16 bases between them. CDR1 and CDR2 from the germline V gene are SGDLS and YYNGEE. DNA of the CDR3: TGTGCCAGCACCCAGGGTCCCCTTAGCTACGAGCAGTACTTC. As protein: CASTQGPLSYEQYF. The full variable domain, completed using reference TRBV9 and TRBJ2-7, is DSGVTQTPKHLITATGQRVTLRCSPRSGDLSVYWYQQSLDQGLQFLIQYYNGEERAKGNILERFSAQQFPDLHSELNLSSLELGDSALYFCASTQGPLSYEQYFGPGTRLTVT.

The V and J genes are TRBV18 and TRBJ2-5; D could derive from TRBD1 or TRBD2 (5 bases each). Germline V gene data show CDR1 as KGHSH and CDR2 as LQKENI. The CDR3 contains 14 residues. The V and J ends lost 2 bases and 3 bases respectively, with 10 bases between them. CDR3 DNA: TGTGCCAGCTCACCAATGGGGGTGAAAGAGACCCAGTACTTC. It codes for CASSPMGVKETQYF.

Regarding this clone: An end of the junction differs from the germline gene, which may be a read error. The rearrangement links TRBV7-9 to TRBJ2-3; TRBD2 is a possible D gene (6 bases). CDR1 and CDR2 (germline): SEHNR, FQNEAQ (reference sequence). The CDR3 has 12 amino acids. CDR3 nucleotides: TGTGCCAACACATCAGTCGGGGGTACGAAGTATTTT. Translated, it gives CANTSVGGTKYF.

This rearrangement joins TRBV9 to TRBJ2-1, with TRBD2 matching over 13 bases. Germline assignment: CDR1 SGDLS and CDR2 YYNGEE. Trimming removed 3 bases from V and 4 bases from J; junction bases left unmatched: 7. This CDR3 has 17 residues. The CDR3: CASSASGLAGPYNEQFF. In nucleotides, the CDR3 is TGTGCCAGCAGCGCCTCGGGACTAGCGGGACCATACAATGAGCAGTTCTTC.

This clone was detected ten times or more. The chain employs TRBV5-4 and TRBJ2-5; D gene uncertain. In germline, CDR1 is SGHNT, CDR2 YYREEE (reference sequence). V was cut by 4 bases and J by 4 bases, with 11 bases left in between. The CDR3 has 13 residues. CDR3 sequence (DNA): TGTGCCAGCAGCGGAAGGGAAAGAGAGACCCAGTACTTC. Translation: CASSGRERETQYF. The full variable domain, its missing parts supplied by reference TRBV5-4 and TRBJ2-5, is ETGVTQSPTHLIKTRGQQVTLRCSSQSGHNTVSWYQQALGQGPQFIFQYYREEENGRGNFPPRFSGLQFPNYSSELNVNALELDDSALYLCASSGRERETQYFGPGTRLLVL.

This clone was detected a few times. The rearrangement links TRBV5-1 to TRBJ2-3; 11 bases are a match to TRBD2. Per the germline V gene, CDR1 is SGHRS and CDR2 is YFSETQ. After removal of 0 bases from V and 6 bases from J, the junction contained 3 bases not matched to a gene. CDR3 size: 15 residues. This chain's CDR3 is CASSLAASGRDTQYF. In DNA form, the CDR3 reads TGCGCCAGCAGCTTGGCGGCTAGCGGGAGGGATACGCAGTATTTT.

V and J are TRBV2 and TRBJ2-7, with 7 bases that match TRBD2. The CDR3 sequence is 14 residues long. From germline, CDR1 is SNHLY and CDR2 FYNNEI. J gave up 2 bases and V 10 bases, and 11 bases lay outside the gene matches. CDR3 nucleotide sequence: TGTGCCACTAACCCTAGCGGTTTCCCCTACGAGCAGTACTTC. Translated, it gives CATNPSGFPYEQYF.

CDR3 protein: CASSGTPNEKLFF. The CDR3 nucleotides read TGTGCCAGCAGTGGGACACCTAATGAAAAACTGTTTTTT. J is TRBJ1-4 and V is TRBV7-2; D is perhaps TRBD1 (6 bases). Deletions cut 6 bases from V and 3 bases from J, with 8 bases between. Looked up from germline, CDR1 is SGHTA and CDR2 is FQGNSA. The CDR3 has 13 residues.

The CDR3: CASSVGGLAFQETQYF. CDR3 coding DNA: TGTGCCAGCAGCGTAGGGGGACTAGCGTTCCAAGAGACCCAGTACTTC. V and J are TRBV9 and TRBJ2-5; 10 bases are shared with TRBD2. Per germline, CDR1 SGDLS and CDR2 YYNGEE. The CDR3 is 16 amino acids. The J segment lost 1 base and the V segment lost 0 bases, leaving 3 bases of the junction unmatched.

The chain joins TRBV7-8 to TRBJ2-1; 10 bases agree with TRBD2. This CDR3 contains 14 residues. The germline V gene encodes CDR1 SGHVS and CDR2 FQNEAQ. V was clipped by 6 bases and J by 7 bases; unmatched bases: 6. DNA for the CDR3: TGTGCCAGCAGGAGCGGGAGGGCCCGGAATGAGCAGTTCTTC. Translating it yields CASRSGRARNEQFF.

The rearrangement uses TRBV2 and TRBJ2-5; weak D call: TRBD2 (5 bases). Germline values: CDR1 SNHLY, CDR2 FYNNEI. V was shortened by 3 bases and J by 4 bases, with 9 bases between the two germline ends. The CDR3 runs to 13 residues. The CDR3 here is CASSDPEGETQYF. The CDR3 DNA reads TGTGCCAGCAGTGACCCCGAGGGAGAGACCCAGTACTTC. Full variable domain (rest looked up from reference TRBV2 and TRBJ2-5): EPEVTQTPSHQVTQMGQEVILRCVPISNHLYFYWYRQILGQKVEFLVSFYNNEISEKSEIFDDQFSVERPDGSNFTLKIRSTKLEDSAMYFCASSDPEGETQYFGPGTRLLVL.

The chain is built from TRBV10-3 and TRBJ1-4; weak D call: TRBD1 (5 bases). Trimming removed 4 bases from V and 8 bases from J, with 11 bases in between. The CDR3 has 13 amino acids. The germline V gene encodes CDR1 ENHRY and CDR2 SYGVKD. The CDR3 region has the DNA TGTGCCATCAGTGCAGGGCTCAGGGAAAAACTGTTTTTT. It yields the protein CAISAGLREKLFF.

Regarding this clone: One junction end does not reproduce the germline sequence, and a read error may be involved. The chain joins TRBV2 to TRBJ1-4; TRBD1 agrees at 7 bases. In germline, CDR1 is SNHLY, CDR2 FYNNEI. CDR3 length: 13 amino acids. CDR3 protein: CASSARGQADTLF. The CDR3 DNA sequence: TGTGCCAGCAGTGCCCGAGGACAGGCAGATACCCTTTTT.

The gene calls are TRBV7-9 and TRBJ1-2; weak D call: TRBD1 (6 bases). CDR3 length: 14 amino acids. Deletions cut 2 bases from V and 7 bases from J, with 14 bases between. Germline assignment: CDR1 SEHNR and CDR2 FQNEAQ (reference sequence). As DNA, the CDR3 is TGTGCCAGCAGCTTATTACGGGGGGCTGGTGGCTACACCTTC. This codes for CASSLLRGAGGYTF.

The chain employs TRBV6-5 and TRBJ2-5, with TRBD1 matching 10 bases. The CDR3 loop spans 15 amino acids. Germline CDR1 MNHEY, CDR2 SVGAGI. Losses at the gene ends were 2 bases for V and 3 bases for J; bases not matched to a gene: 3. CDR3 protein: CASSYPGTGEETQYF. The DNA for the CDR3 is TGTGCCAGCAGTTACCCCGGGACAGGGGAAGAGACCCAGTACTTC.

The CDR3 DNA reads as TGCGCCAGCAGCCAGGCCGGGACCAATGAAAAACTGTTTTTT. This gives the protein CASSQAGTNEKLFF. The rearrangement joins TRBV4-1 to TRBJ1-4; tentative D call: TRBD1 (5 bases). Trimming pared 3 bases from V and 5 bases from J, leaving 10 bases between. Germline CDR1 reads MGHRA; CDR2 reads YSYEKL. The CDR3 runs 14 residues.

The CDR3 nucleotides read TGTGCCAGCGTAGTCGGACTAGCGTTCGAGACCCAGTACTTC. Encoded protein: CASVVGLAFETQYF. This rearrangement joins TRBV6-5 to TRBJ2-5, with TRBD2 matching 9 bases. The CDR3 is 14 amino acids. Germline CDR1 and CDR2: MNHEY and SVGAGI. V trimming: 8 bases; J trimming: 5 bases; junction bases outside the gene matches: 9.

The table lists this clone with many counts. The rearrangement uses TRBV7-6 and TRBJ2-5; D is perhaps TRBD1 (5 bases). The germline CDR1 and CDR2 sequences are SGHVS and FNYEAQ. The CDR3 sequence is 15 residues long. The germline V and J ends were trimmed by 2 bases and 5 bases, with 15 bases remaining between them. The CDR3 is CASSLFAGNSETQYF. DNA for the CDR3: TGTGCCAGCAGCTTATTTGCAGGGAATAGCGAGACCCAGTACTTC.

This chain connects TRBV11-2 to TRBJ2-5, with D unresolved. V was clipped by 5 bases and J by 5 bases, with 12 bases between them. The length of the CDR3 is 13 residues. The germline gives CDR1 SGHAT, CDR2 FQNNGV. The CDR3 DNA follows: TGTGCCAGCAGCCCTCCCGGGCGGGAGACCCAGTACTTC. Amino acids: CASSPPGRETQYF.

The chain carries TRBV5-5 and TRBJ2-1; 8 bases line up with TRBD1. CDR3 size: 17 residues. V dropped 0 bases and J dropped 3; count of bases not matched to a gene: 8. Germline-derived CDR1 and CDR2 are SGHKS and YYEKEE (reference sequence). CDR3 residues: CASSLGQGTSVYNEQFF. In DNA, the CDR3 is TGTGCCAGCAGCTTGGGACAGGGGACATCAGTCTACAATGAGCAGTTCTTC. Filled out from reference TRBV5-5 and TRBJ2-1, the complete variable domain reads DAGVTQSPTHLIKTRGQQVTLRCSPISGHKSVSWYQQVLGQGPQFIFQYYEKEERGRGNFPDRFSARQFPNYSSELNVNALLLGDSALYLCASSLGQGTSVYNEQFFGPGTRLTVL.

V gene TRBV6-6 combines with J gene TRBJ2-1; 7 bases are a match to TRBD2. With 5 bases clipped from V and 6 bases from J, the junction kept 4 bases outside the gene matches. Germline CDR1 MNHNY, CDR2 SVGAGI (reference sequence). The CDR3 is 13 residues long. The CDR3 DNA reads TGTGCCAGCAGTCAAGGACTAGTCAATGAGCAGTTCTTC. As protein: CASSQGLVNEQFF.